This TCR beta chain emerged from a study of preoperative IRX-2 immunotherapy in early breast cancer. CDR3 length equals 14 residues. The germline CDR1 and CDR2 sequences are SGHTA and FQGTGA. Trimming at V came to 6 bases and at J to 3 bases, leaving 3 bases not matched to a gene. As for treatment: preoperative locoregional IRX-2 cytokine immunotherapy. Preoperative locoregional IRX-2 cytokine immunotherapy was tested in the phase Ib source study. TCRdb's table, derived via immunoSEQ multiplex PCR, lists solely in-frame clones and lacks some. This sample has approximately 30,000 clones, with 90% to 95% found just once.

This material was acquired from a patient treated with IRX-2 immunotherapy. The sequence was obtained from a human donor with breast cancer. V is TRBV7-3 and J is TRBJ2-3, with 10 bases that match TRBD2. The DNA of the CDR3 is TGTGCCAGCAGTCCAGCGGGGGGGACAGATACGCAGTATTTT. It specifies CASSPAGGTDTQYF.